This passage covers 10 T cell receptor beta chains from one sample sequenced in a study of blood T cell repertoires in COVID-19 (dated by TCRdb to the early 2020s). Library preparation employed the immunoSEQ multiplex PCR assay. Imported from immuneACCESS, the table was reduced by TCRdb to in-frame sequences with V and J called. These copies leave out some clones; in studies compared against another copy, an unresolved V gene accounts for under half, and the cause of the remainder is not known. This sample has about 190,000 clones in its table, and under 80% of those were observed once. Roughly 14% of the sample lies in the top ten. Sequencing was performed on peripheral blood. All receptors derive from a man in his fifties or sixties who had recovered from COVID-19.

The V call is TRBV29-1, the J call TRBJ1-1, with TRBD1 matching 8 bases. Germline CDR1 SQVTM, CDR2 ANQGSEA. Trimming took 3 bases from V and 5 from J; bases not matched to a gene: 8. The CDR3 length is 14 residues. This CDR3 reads CSVDATGGQTEAFF. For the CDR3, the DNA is TGCAGCGTTGACGCCACAGGGGGTCAAACTGAAGCTTTCTTT.

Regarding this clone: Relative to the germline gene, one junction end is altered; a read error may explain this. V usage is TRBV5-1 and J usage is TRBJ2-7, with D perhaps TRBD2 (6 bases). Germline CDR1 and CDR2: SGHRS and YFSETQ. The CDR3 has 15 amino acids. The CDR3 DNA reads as TGCGCCAGCAGTTTGGGTACGGCGGGGACCTACGAGCAGTACTTC. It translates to CASSLGTAGTYEQYF.

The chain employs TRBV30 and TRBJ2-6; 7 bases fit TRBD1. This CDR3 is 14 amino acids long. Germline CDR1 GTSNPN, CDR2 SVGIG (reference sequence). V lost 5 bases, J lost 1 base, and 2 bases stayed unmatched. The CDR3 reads CAWDRDSGANVLTF. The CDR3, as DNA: TGTGCCTGGGACAGGGATTCTGGGGCCAACGTCCTGACTTTC.

CDR3 in amino acids: CASSLLQGTLNTEAFF. The CDR3 DNA reads TGTGCCAGCAGTTTATTGCAGGGGACGTTAAACACTGAAGCTTTCTTT. V usage is TRBV28 and J usage is TRBJ1-1, with D possibly being TRBD1 (6 bases). CDR3 length: 16 amino acids. Trimming pared 1 base from V and 2 bases from J, leaving 14 bases between. Germline CDR1 is MDHEN and CDR2 is SYDVKM. Together with reference TRBV28 and TRBJ1-1, the CDR3 gives the full variable domain: DVKVTQSSRYLVKRTGEKVFLECVQDMDHENMFWYRQDPGLGLRLIYFSYDVKMKEKGDIPEGYSVSREKKERFSLILESASTNQTSMYLCASSLLQGTLNTEAFFGQGTRLTVV.

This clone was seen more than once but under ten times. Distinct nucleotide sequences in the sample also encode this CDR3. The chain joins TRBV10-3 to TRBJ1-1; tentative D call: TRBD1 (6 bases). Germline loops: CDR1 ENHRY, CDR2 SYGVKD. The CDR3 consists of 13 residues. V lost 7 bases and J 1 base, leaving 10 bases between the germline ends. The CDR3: CAITRGSNTEAFF. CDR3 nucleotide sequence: TGTGCCATCACCAGGGGATCGAACACTGAAGCTTTCTTT.

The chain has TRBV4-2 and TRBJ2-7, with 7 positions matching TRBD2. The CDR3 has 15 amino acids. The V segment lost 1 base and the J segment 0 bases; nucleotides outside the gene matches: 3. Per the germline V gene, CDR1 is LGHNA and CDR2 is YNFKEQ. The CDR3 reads CASSQAGGGSYEQYF. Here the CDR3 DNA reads TGTGCCAGCAGCCAAGCTGGCGGGGGCTCCTACGAGCAGTACTTC.

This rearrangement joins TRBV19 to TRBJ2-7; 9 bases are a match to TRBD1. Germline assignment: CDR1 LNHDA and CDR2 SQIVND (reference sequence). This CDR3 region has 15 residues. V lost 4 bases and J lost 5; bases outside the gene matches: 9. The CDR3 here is CASSKRQGVVDEQYF. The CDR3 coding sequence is TGTGCCAGTAGTAAACGACAGGGGGTAGTCGACGAGCAGTACTTC.

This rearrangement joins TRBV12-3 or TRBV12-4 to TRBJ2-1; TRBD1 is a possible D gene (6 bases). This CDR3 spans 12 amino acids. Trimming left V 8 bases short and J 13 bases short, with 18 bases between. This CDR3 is CASEGDNSHQFF. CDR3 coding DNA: TGTGCCAGCGAGGGGGACAACAGCCACCAGTTCTTC.

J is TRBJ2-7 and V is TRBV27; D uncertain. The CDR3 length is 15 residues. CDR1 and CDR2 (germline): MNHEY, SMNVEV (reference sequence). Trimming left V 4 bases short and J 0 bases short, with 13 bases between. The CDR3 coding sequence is TGTGCCAGCAGTTCCCTCCCGGGTTTCTCCTACGAGCAGTACTTC. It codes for CASSSLPGFSYEQYF.

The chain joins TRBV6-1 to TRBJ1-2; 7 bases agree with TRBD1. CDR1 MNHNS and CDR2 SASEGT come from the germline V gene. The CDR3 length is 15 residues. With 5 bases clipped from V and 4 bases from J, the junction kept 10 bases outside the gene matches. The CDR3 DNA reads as TGTGCCAGCAGTCACCGACAGGGCACGGTCTATGGCTACACCTTC. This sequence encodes CASSHRQGTVYGYTF.